These 5 T cell receptor beta chains were sequenced from one sample in a study of control samples from healthy donors and cancer patients. Produced via immunoSEQ multiplex PCR; TCRdb's table is partial and in-frame only. Altogether about 410,000 clones are present, approximately 90% being singletons, with the ten largest covering 6% to 7%. Sequenced input: PBMCs. These receptors came from a man aged 40-50 years with head and neck cancer.

The V and J genes are TRBV27 and TRBJ2-6; the D gene is possibly TRBD1 (5 bases). Trimming cost V 6 bases and J 2 bases, with 5 bases left between them. Germline assignment: CDR1 MNHEY and CDR2 SMNVEV (reference sequence). The CDR3 length is 13 residues. In DNA, the CDR3 is TGTGCCAGCAGAGGGGCTGGGGCCAACGTCCTGACTTTC. Translating gives CASRGAGANVLTF.

With respect to this clone: Other DNA sequences in this sample translate to the same CDR3. This chain connects TRBV30 to TRBJ1-1; TRBD1 agrees at 7 bases. The CDR3 loop spans 12 amino acids. Germline CDR1 is GTSNPN and CDR2 is SVGIG (reference sequence). V lost 2 bases to trimming and J lost 4 bases; unmatched junction nucleotides: 1. CDR3 region: CAWSPGGTEAFF. The CDR3 coding sequence is TGTGCCTGGAGTCCAGGGGGCACTGAAGCTTTCTTT.

V is TRBV21-1 and J is TRBJ1-6; TRBD1 reflects the table's D call only, with no check against the DNA. TRBV21-1 is a listed pseudogene. This CDR3 is built from 17 residues. CDR3 DNA: TGTGCCAGCAGCAAAGGATCGAGGCTCACAGGCAATTCACCCCTCCACTTT. Translated, it gives CASSKGSRLTGNSPLHF.

This clone was observed once. The chain is built from TRBV25-1 and TRBJ2-7; the D call may be TRBD1 or TRBD2 (6 bases each). Per the germline V gene, CDR1 is MGHDK and CDR2 is SYGVNS. The CDR3 totals 13 residues. The V end was cut by 8 bases, the J end by 3 bases, with 14 bases between. CDR3 DNA sequence: TGTGCCAGCGCGGGACATCTTTTCTACGAGCAGTACTTC. This sequence encodes CASAGHLFYEQYF.

The chain employs TRBV2 and TRBJ1-4; D uncertain. The CDR3 has 13 amino acids. With 7 bases removed from V and 5 bases from J, the gap between germline ends came to 11 bases. CDR1 SNHLY and CDR2 FYNNEI come from the germline V gene. The CDR3 DNA reads as TGTGCCAGCAAAGAGGGCGTGAATGAAAAACTGTTTTTT. Amino acid sequence: CASKEGVNEKLFF.